These T cell receptor beta chains were read from a single sample in a study of blood T cell repertoires in COVID-19. Sequenced by immunoSEQ multiplex PCR; TCRdb stores in-frame clones only, minus some. The sample carries about 300,000 clones, around 87% recorded once. Sequencing was performed on peripheral blood. All receptors come from a man aged 70-80 years with acute or convalescent COVID-19. The CDR3 runs from the conserved cysteine through the conserved F or W. The order of the fields is J gene, clone size, D gene, V gene, CDR3 protein, CDR3 DNA. A D gene is named only where the DNA matches it firmly. The size entry is marked missing in some rows and otherwise reads once, few, many or a size class.

J gene: TRBJ1-3; clone size: .; D gene: .; V gene: TRBV6-1; CDR3 protein: CASSEGVLRAGNTIYF; CDR3 DNA: TGTGCCAGCAGTGAAGGAGTGCTCAGGGCTGGAAACACCATATATTTT
J gene: TRBJ2-3; clone size: .; D gene: TRBD2; V gene: TRBV9; CDR3 protein: CASSVAQLVAGGQDTQYF; CDR3 DNA: TGTGCCAGCAGCGTAGCTCAGCTGGTAGCGGGGGGGCAAGATACGCAGTATTTT
J gene: TRBJ2-1; clone size: .; D gene: .; V gene: TRBV6-1; CDR3 protein: CASSEAWVTPYNEQFF; CDR3 DNA: TGTGCCAGCAGTGAAGCTTGGGTGACACCCTACAATGAGCAGTTCTTC
J gene: TRBJ2-5; clone size: .; D gene: .; V gene: TRBV24-1; CDR3 protein: CATSDSPGLETQYF; CDR3 DNA: TGTGCCACCAGTGATTCTCCAGGGTTAGAGACCCAGTACTTC
J gene: TRBJ2-1; clone size: .; D gene: .; V gene: TRBV6-5; CDR3 protein: CASIVSVYNEQFF; CDR3 DNA: TGTGCCAGCATCGTCAGCGTTTACAATGAGCAGTTCTTC
J gene: TRBJ2-2; clone size: .; D gene: TRBD1; V gene: TRBV7-2; CDR3 protein: CASSQPPGQGSGELFF; CDR3 DNA: TGTGCCAGCAGCCAGCCACCGGGACAGGGTTCCGGGGAGCTGTTTTTT
J gene: TRBJ1-2; clone size: .; D gene: .; V gene: TRBV28; CDR3 protein: CAILDRVNYGYTF; CDR3 DNA: TGTGCCATCCTAGACCGGGTCAACTATGGCTACACCTTC
J gene: TRBJ1-2; clone size: .; D gene: .; V gene: TRBV7-9; CDR3 protein: CASSLGSIYGYTF; CDR3 DNA: TGTGCCAGCAGCTTAGGGTCTATCTATGGCTACACCTTC
J gene: TRBJ2-7; clone size: .; D gene: TRBD1; V gene: TRBV5-5; CDR3 protein: CASSQTGTGQYEQYF; CDR3 DNA: TGTGCCAGCAGTCAAACGGGGACAGGGCAATACGAGCAGTACTTC
J gene: TRBJ2-1; clone size: few; D gene: TRBD1; V gene: TRBV19; CDR3 protein: CASSIRDSSYNEQFF; CDR3 DNA: TGTGCCAGTAGTATCCGGGACAGCTCCTACAATGAGCAGTTCTTC
J gene: TRBJ1-2; clone size: .; D gene: TRBD1; V gene: TRBV19; CDR3 protein: CASTGGTPATNYGYTF; CDR3 DNA: TGTGCCAGTACAGGGGGGACACCCGCGACTAACTATGGCTACACCTTC
J gene: TRBJ2-5; clone size: .; D gene: TRBD2; V gene: TRBV6-2/TRBV6-3; CDR3 protein: CASSYRSGGRETQYF; CDR3 DNA: TGTGCCAGCAGTTACAGGAGCGGGGGACGAGAGACCCAGTACTTC
J gene: TRBJ1-5; clone size: .; D gene: .; V gene: TRBV4-3; CDR3 protein: CASSQDLQGAPSNQPQHF; CDR3 DNA: TGCGCCAGCAGCCAAGATTTGCAGGGTGCTCCAAGCAATCAGCCCCAGCATTTT
J gene: TRBJ2-5; clone size: few; D gene: TRBD1; V gene: TRBV19; CDR3 protein: CASRTGGRETQYF; CDR3 DNA: TGTGCCAGTAGAACAGGGGGCCGAGAGACCCAGTACTTC
J gene: TRBJ1-2; clone size: .; D gene: .; V gene: TRBV7-9; CDR3 protein: CASSLAGAYGYTF; CDR3 DNA: TGTGCCAGCAGCTTAGCCGGAGCCTATGGCTACACCTTC